The 8 T cell receptor beta chains below all came from one sample that was sequenced in a study of cytomegalovirus exposure and HLA in healthy donors. Both 60 Vbeta primers and 13 Jbeta primers went into the PCR. The table came from immunoSEQ multiplex PCR; TCRdb's copy has only in-frame clones and leaves some out. The sample holds around 150,000 clones, 65% to 80% seen once. Sequenced: PBMCs. These receptors all come from a man aged 35 to 55 in good health and CMV-seronegative.

This clone came up a few times. V gene TRBV7-3 combines with J gene TRBJ2-3, with 9 bases that match TRBD1. V lost 1 base, J lost 3 bases, and 2 bases stayed unmatched. CDR1 and CDR2 from the germline V gene are SGHTA and FQGTGA. This CDR3 spans 15 amino acids. The chain's CDR3 is CASSLMGTGTDTQYF. The CDR3 DNA sequence: TGTGCCAGCAGCTTAATGGGGACAGGGACAGATACGCAGTATTTT.

The chain links TRBV11-3 to TRBJ1-1; D is unresolved. Germline-derived CDR1 and CDR2 are SGHNT and YENEEA. Deletions cut 5 bases from V and 2 bases from J, with 18 bases between. The CDR3 extends over 16 amino acids. CDR3 amino acids: CASSPSLQAVNTEAFF. The CDR3 DNA is TGTGCCAGCAGCCCCTCCCTGCAGGCCGTAAACACTGAAGCTTTCTTT.

The chain carries TRBV5-8 and TRBJ1-1, with TRBD1 matching 8 bases. Germline values: CDR1 SGHTS, CDR2 YDEGEE. The CDR3 is 14 residues long. Unmatched junction bases numbered 9, after V lost 4 bases and J lost 7 bases. The DNA for the CDR3 is TGTGCCAGCAGCGCGTACAGGGGGACTTATGAAGCTTTCTTT. This encodes CASSAYRGTYEAFF. Supplemented by reference TRBV5-8 and TRBJ1-1, the full variable domain reads EAGVTQSPTHLIKTRGQQATLRCSPISGHTSVYWYQQALGLGLQFLLWYDEGEERNRGNFPPRFSGRQFPNYSSELNVNALELEDSALYLCASSAYRGTYEAFFGQGTRLTVV.

The chain uses TRBV4-1 and TRBJ2-4, with D perhaps TRBD2 (6 bases). The V gene's germline CDR1 is MGHRA and CDR2 YSYEKL. V was pared by 5 bases and J by 0 bases, with 17 bases between. The CDR3 extends over 17 amino acids. The CDR3, as DNA: TGCGCCAGCAGCTCCCAAACTCCGGGACTAGCCAAAAACATTCAGTACTTC. This translates into CASSSQTPGLAKNIQYF.

The gene calls are TRBV2 and TRBJ2-3; D may be TRBD2 (5 bases). The CDR3 spans 13 residues. Germline V gives CDR1 SNHLY, CDR2 FYNNEI. The ends were cut back, 6 bases at V and 3 bases at J, with 10 bases in the middle. The CDR3 coding sequence is TGTGCCAGCAGCAAGGACTGGACAGATACGCAGTATTTT. This gives the protein CASSKDWTDTQYF.

The J gene is TRBJ2-7, the V gene TRBV29-1, with D possibly TRBD1 on 5 matching bases. CDR1 and CDR2 (germline): SQVTM, ANQGSEA. The CDR3 is 12 residues long. V lost 4 bases to trimming and J lost 0 bases, with 7 bases between them. The CDR3 here is CSVGRDSYEQYF. The CDR3 DNA reads as TGCAGCGTTGGCAGGGACTCCTACGAGCAGTACTTC.

This clone was seen just once. The chain combines TRBV30 with TRBJ1-5, with 7 nucleotides matching TRBD1. CDR3 length: 16 amino acids. The V gene's germline CDR1 is GTSNPN and CDR2 SVGIG (reference sequence). The J segment lost 3 bases and the V segment lost 4 bases, leaving 12 bases of the junction unmatched. The CDR3 region has the DNA TGTGCCTGGACCGACTCAACCGGGACAGACAATCAGCCCCAGCATTTT. Protein product: CAWTDSTGTDNQPQHF. The full variable domain, rest sourced from reference TRBV30 and TRBJ1-5, is SQTIHQWPATLVQPVGSPLSLECTVEGTSNPNLYWYRQAAGRGLQLLFYSVGIGQISSEVPQNLSASRPQDRQFILSSKKLLLSDSGFYLCAWTDSTGTDNQPQHFGDGTRLSIL.

CDR3 amino acids: CASSIMRLGNQPQHF. The DNA for the CDR3 is TGTGCCAGTAGTATAATGCGGTTGGGCAATCAGCCCCAGCATTTT. The V and J genes are TRBV19 and TRBJ1-5; no clear D. The CDR3 sequence is 15 residues long. Trimming removed 2 bases from V and 2 bases from J, with 10 bases in between. Germline V gene data show CDR1 as LNHDA and CDR2 as SQIVND (reference sequence).